Following are 3 T cell receptor beta chains from one sample sequenced in a study of breast tumors, draining lymph nodes, adjacent tissues. Samples came from axillary lymph nodes draining the breast cancer. TCRdb recomputed calls from the multiplex PCR reads with MiXCR, one row per CDR3 protein. This sample has about 140,000 distinct CDR3 sequences, with 20% to 25% found just once. Sequencing used axillary lymph node tissue. The receptors stem from a female donor with breast cancer. Some clones in this sample may be carry-over from other donors' samples.

This chain links TRBV30 with TRBJ2-3; 13 bases fit TRBD2. The CDR3 is 18 residues long. Germline V lookup: CDR1 GTSNPN, CDR2 SVGIG (reference sequence). The V gene end was trimmed by 8 bases and the J gene end by 4 bases; junction bases not matched to a gene: 18. The CDR3 reads CASRPTSGRNFYPDTQYF. Written as DNA, the CDR3 is TGTGCCAGCCGGCCGACTAGCGGGAGGAACTTTTACCCAGATACGCAGTATTTT.

On this clonotype: A single base separates this from a much larger clone, so it may be a read error. The J gene is TRBJ1-2, the V gene TRBV3-1, with D perhaps matching TRBD1 (6 bases). This CDR3 has 12 amino acids. The germline gives CDR1 LGHDT, CDR2 YNNKEL (reference sequence). Trimming removed 8 bases from V and 12 bases from J, with 19 bases in between. The CDR3 protein is CASGRAGEGDTF. The CDR3 nucleotides are TGTGCCAGCGGCAGGGCAGGGGAAGGAGACACCTTC.

This clonotype came up a few times. The chain recombines TRBV30 with TRBJ1-5, with D possibly matching TRBD1 (5 bases). This CDR3 contains 13 residues. V was shortened by 0 bases and J by 5 bases, with 8 bases between the two germline ends. Germline-derived CDR1 and CDR2 are GTSNPN and SVGIG (reference sequence). The CDR3 coding sequence is TGTGCCTGGAGTGTACAGGCCGATCAGCCCCAGCATTTT. This codes for CAWSVQADQPQHF. The full variable domain, completed using reference TRBV30 and TRBJ1-5, is SQTIHQWPATLVQPVGSPLSLECTVEGTSNPNLYWYRQAAGRGLQLLFYSVGIGQISSEVPQNLSASRPQDRQFILSSKKLLLSDSGFYLCAWSVQADQPQHFGDGTRLSIL.